The clone carrying this T cell receptor (beta chain) occurred once. The sample originates from a study of blood T cell repertoires in COVID-19. Study information: The origin of the acute and convalescent COVID-19 samples was the United States, Italy and Spain. PBMCs, B-cell-depleted T cells, or T cells were the source of the cDNA or gDNA that made up the material.

Study processing details: Estimation of nucleated cell counts relied on the amplification of reference gene primers. The assay was immunoSEQ multiplex PCR, and TCRdb's table has in-frame clones only and misses some. That table is the source of V, J and clone size, and D and trimming were worked out from the DNA. The sample contains around 200,000 clones, around 87% of which appear only once. Germline CDR1 reads SGHTA; CDR2 reads FQGTGA. The CDR3 covers 15 residues. The V and J ends lost 2 bases and 5 bases respectively, with 13 bases between them. The sequence came from a woman between 18 and 29 years old who had recovered from COVID-19. The sequenced material came from peripheral blood. The V call is TRBV7-3, the J call TRBJ2-1; a weak D match, TRBD2 (6 bases). CDR3 loop: CASSLEAGLDNEQFF. The CDR3 nucleotides are TGTGCCAGCAGCTTAGAGGCGGGATTGGACAATGAGCAGTTCTTC.